This T cell receptor beta chain appears in the sequencing data of a study of PD-1 blockade in classical Hodgkin lymphoma. Findings and caveats of the study: Whereas CD4+ TCR diversity had risen significantly by C4D1, CD8+ TCR diversity had not. Relapsed/refractory patients reportedly had lower baseline diversity than newly diagnosed patients. Whoever responded completely had baseline diversity much like that seen in newly diagnosed patients.

The CDR3 extends over 12 amino acids. Per the germline V gene, CDR1 is SNHLY and CDR2 is FYNNEI. Trimming cost V 5 bases and J 8 bases, with 12 bases left between them. Assay used: immunoSEQ multiplex PCR; TCRdb lists only in-frame clones, some missing. The sample yields approximately 44,000 clones, approximately 64% seen once. Autologous stem cell transplantation was followed by relapse in every patient, and brentuximab vedotin exposure varied. Concerning this clone itself: Its antigen is unidentified.

The specimen comprised peripheral blood mononuclear cells (PBMCs), sampled at baseline. This clonotype was sampled from a human donor with classical Hodgkin lymphoma. The chain recombines TRBV2 with TRBJ1-1; D is perhaps TRBD1 (5 bases). The DNA for the CDR3 is TGTGCCAGCAGTTCCCGGGGGGACGAAGCTTTCTTT. It yields the protein CASSSRGDEAFF.